Following are 29 T cell receptor beta chains from one sample sequenced in a study of T cells in Graves' hyperthyroidism and ophthalmopathy. Amplification of TCR beta CDR3 regions was performed using RNA transcripts as template. HTBI primers were the set used in a first-round RT-PCR of the TCR CDR3. TCRdb itself ran the multiplex PCR reads through MiXCR, one entry per CDR3 protein. The profile shows 300,000 to 450,000 distinct CDR3 sequences, roughly 14% of them singletons. The sequenced sample was blood. These receptors were taken from an older woman with Graves' hyperthyroidism.

This clonotype was detected many times. The chain links TRBV7-8 to TRBJ2-7; perhaps TRBD2 as D (7 bases). V dropped 2 bases and J dropped 4 bases, with 15 bases sitting between them. CDR1 is SGHVS and CDR2 is FQNEAQ in the germline V gene. The CDR3 runs 15 residues. CDR3 DNA: TGTGCCAGCAGCTTACTAGGGAGGGGGTTGTACGAGCAGTACTTC. This sequence encodes CASSLLGRGLYEQYF.

This clonotype came up many times. The CDR3 here is CASSVDPLTEAFF. The CDR3 coding sequence is TGTGCCAGCAGCGTGGATCCGCTCACTGAAGCTTTCTTT. V and J are TRBV3-1 and TRBJ1-1; D unclear. Trimming pared 5 bases from V and 4 bases from J, leaving 11 bases between. The germline V gene encodes CDR1 LGHDT and CDR2 YNNKEL (reference sequence). The CDR3 has 13 residues.

This clonotype was recorded many times. This chain uses TRBV12-3 or TRBV12-4 with TRBJ2-7, with D possibly being TRBD2 (6 bases). Trimming took 4 bases from V and 6 from J, leaving 19 bases between them. This CDR3 has 15 amino acids. The CDR3 loop reads CASSSLGQGLGEQYF. CDR3 coding DNA: TGTGCCAGCAGTTCCCTCGGTCAGGGACTCGGCGAGCAGTACTTC.

This clonotype was detected only a few times. The junction departs from the called germline gene at one end, perhaps through a read error. The gene calls are TRBV6-5 and TRBJ1-2, with 9 bases that match TRBD1. Per germline, CDR1 MNHEY and CDR2 SVGAGI. The CDR3 has 14 amino acids. In DNA, the CDR3 is TGTGCCAGCAGTTACCAGGGACAGGGCTATGGCCACACCTTC. Translated, it gives CASSYQGQGYGHTF.

This clonotype was counted at least ten times. The V gene is TRBV18, the J gene TRBJ1-2; D may be TRBD1 (6 bases). The CDR3 sequence is 16 residues long. Germline CDR1 reads KGHSH; CDR2 reads LQKENI. Trimming shortened V by 3 bases and J by 5 bases, and 19 bases separated the two germline ends. The CDR3 is CASSPTPLGAQYGYTF. The CDR3 bases are TGTGCCAGCTCACCCACCCCGCTGGGGGCTCAATATGGCTACACCTTC. The full variable domain, rest sourced from reference TRBV18 and TRBJ1-2, is NAGVMQNPRHLVRRRGQEARLRCSPMKGHSHVYWYRQLPEEGLKFMVYLQKENIIDESGMPKERFSAEFPKEGPSILRIQQVVRGDSAAYFCASSPTPLGAQYGYTFGSGTRLTVV.

This clonotype was detected ten times or more. A junction boundary mismatches the germline segment, possibly from a read error. The chain links TRBV2 to TRBJ1-1; no definite D call. Per germline, CDR1 SNHLY and CDR2 FYNNEI. CDR3 length: 12 residues. The CDR3 region has the DNA TGTGCCAGCAGGGAAGACTCAGCTAAAGCTTTCTTT. It is translated as CASREDSAKAFF.

This clonotype was seen a handful of times. A clone one base away is much larger, so this may be a read error. The chain uses TRBV11-1 and TRBJ2-1; D gene unclear. V was cut by 7 bases and J by 10 bases, with 14 bases left in between. The CDR3 is made up of 12 amino acids. Germline CDR1 and CDR2: SGHAT and FQDESV (reference sequence). CDR3 region: CASTTFGYEQFF. The CDR3, as DNA: TGTGCCAGCACTACTTTCGGCTACGAGCAGTTCTTC. Full variable domain (outside the CDR3, taken from reference TRBV11-1 and TRBJ2-1): EAEVAQSPRYKITEKSQAVAFWCDPISGHATLYWYRQILGQGPELLVQFQDESVVDDSQLPKDRFSAERLKGVDSTLKIQPAELGDSAMYLCASTTFGYEQFFGPGTRLTVL.

The chain combines TRBV7-6 with TRBJ2-7, with D perhaps matching TRBD1 (5 bases). Trimming left V 2 bases short and J 6 bases short, with 8 bases between. This CDR3 is built from 12 residues. Germline-derived CDR1 and CDR2 are SGHVS and FNYEAQ. The DNA of the CDR3 is TGTGCCAGCAGCTTACAGGGTTCCGAGCAGTACTTC. It translates to CASSLQGSEQYF.

This clonotype was seen many times. The chain carries TRBV30 and TRBJ1-5; perhaps TRBD1 as D (5 bases). Trimming took off 2 bases at V and 10 bases at J, with 24 bases between the two ends. The CDR3 runs to 16 residues. From germline, CDR1 is GTSNPN and CDR2 SVGIG (reference sequence). CDR3 nucleotides: TGTGCCTGGAGTCAACCACGGGCAGGGCCAAGGTCACCCCAGCATTTT. Residues: CAWSQPRAGPRSPQHF.

This clonotype was observed many times. The V gene is TRBV7-9, the J gene TRBJ2-7, with TRBD2 matching 9 bases. The V gene end was trimmed by 5 bases and the J gene end by 6 bases; junction bases not matched to a gene: 14. There are 16 residues in the CDR3. The germline CDR1 and CDR2 sequences are SEHNR and FQNEAQ (reference sequence). DNA for the CDR3: TGTGCCAGCAGCCCCCCAGCGGGAGGAATGAGGGGCGAGCAGTACTTC. This sequence encodes CASSPPAGGMRGEQYF.

This clonotype was recorded at least ten times. This chain uses TRBV7-9 with TRBJ2-1; 8 bases are shared with TRBD1. Trimming took 5 bases from V and 7 from J; bases not matched to a gene: 10. The CDR3 is made up of 15 amino acids. The germline CDR1 and CDR2 sequences are SEHNR and FQNEAQ (reference sequence). CDR3 loop: CASSARGQVENEQFF. CDR3 nucleotides: TGTGCCAGCAGCGCAAGGGGACAGGTAGAGAATGAGCAGTTCTTC.

This clonotype came up many times. The V call is TRBV5-1, the J call TRBJ2-3; 8 bases are a match to TRBD2. Germline lookup yields CDR1 SGHRS and CDR2 YFSETQ. This CDR3 has 17 residues. The V segment lost 0 bases and the J segment 2 bases; nucleotides outside the gene matches: 8. CDR3 residues: CASSLGFGGRFTDTQYF. In DNA, the CDR3 is TGCGCCAGCAGCTTGGGATTCGGCGGGAGGTTCACAGATACGCAGTATTTT.

This clonotype has at least ten counts. The CDR3 sequence is CASSLASGQGQETQYF. The CDR3 DNA reads as TGTGCCAGCAGCTTAGCGTCAGGACAGGGACAAGAGACCCAGTACTTC. V usage is TRBV7-9 and J usage is TRBJ2-5; 8 nucleotides match TRBD1. CDR1 SEHNR and CDR2 FQNEAQ come from the germline V gene (reference sequence). This CDR3 is built from 16 residues. V lost 0 bases, J lost 2 bases, and 5 bases stayed unmatched.

This clonotype was counted many times. The chain joins TRBV28 to TRBJ2-7; 7 bases fit TRBD1. The CDR3 is 15 residues long. Germline-derived CDR1 and CDR2 are MDHEN and SYDVKM. V shed 3 bases and J 2 bases; nucleotides not matched to a gene: 7. CDR3 nucleotide sequence: TGTGCCAGCAGTTTTCGGGACAGCGTACCCTACGAGCAGTACTTC. Translating gives CASSFRDSVPYEQYF.

There are a few counts of this clonotype. The chain employs TRBV27 and TRBJ2-1; D gene ambiguous. The CDR3 extends over 14 amino acids. Germline V lookup: CDR1 MNHEY, CDR2 SMNVEV (reference sequence). The V end lost 5 bases, the J end lost 9 bases, and 17 bases lay between the germline ends. CDR3: CASSLPGGRAEQFF. CDR3 DNA sequence: TGTGCCAGCAGTCTTCCCGGTGGGCGAGCTGAGCAGTTCTTC.

This clonotype was recorded many times. The rearrangement uses TRBV12-3 or TRBV12-4 and TRBJ2-1; no reliable D call. With 0 bases removed from V and 0 bases from J, the gap between germline ends came to 6 bases. This CDR3 contains 15 residues. CDR3 region: CASSLAVSSYNEQFF. The CDR3 DNA follows: TGTGCCAGCAGTTTAGCGGTTAGCTCCTACAATGAGCAGTTCTTC.

This clonotype came up many times. The chain carries TRBV9 and TRBJ2-7; perhaps D is TRBD1 or TRBD2 (5 bases each). The germline V gene has CDR1 SGDLS and CDR2 YYNGEE. CDR3 length equals 13 residues. The V end lost 4 bases, the J end lost 2 bases, and 10 bases lay between the germline ends. This CDR3 is CASSPGTPYEQYF. Written as DNA, the CDR3 is TGTGCCAGCAGCCCCGGGACCCCCTACGAGCAGTACTTC.

This chain uses TRBV28 with TRBJ1-1, with D possibly being TRBD1 (6 bases). This CDR3 has 11 amino acids. Trimming pared 10 bases from V and 7 bases from J, leaving 13 bases between. Germline CDR1 and CDR2: MDHEN and SYDVKM. The CDR3 DNA reads TGTGCCACCATCAGGGGACTTGAAGCTTTCTTT. Protein: CATIRGLEAFF.

This clonotype was recorded many times. J is TRBJ1-2 and V is TRBV6-1; no reliable D call. Trimming took 3 bases from V and 0 from J, leaving 8 bases between them. Germline V gene data show CDR1 as MNHNS and CDR2 as SASEGT. This CDR3 is built from 14 residues. CDR3 protein: CASSEFRANYGYTF. CDR3 DNA sequence: TGTGCCAGCAGTGAGTTCCGGGCTAACTATGGCTACACCTTC.

This clonotype turned up a few times. This chain joins TRBV7-2 and TRBJ1-5; 11 bases agree with TRBD1. Germline CDR1 is SGHTA and CDR2 is FQGNSA. J lost 11 bases, V lost 1 base, and 7 bases had no gene match. This CDR3 has 15 residues. For the CDR3, the DNA is TGTGCCAGCAGCTTAGGGACAGGGGGCAAAACGACCCAGCATTTT. As protein: CASSLGTGGKTTQHF.

Only a few counts were recorded for this clonotype. V and J are TRBV19 and TRBJ2-2; D possibly corresponds to TRBD2 (6 bases). V gave up 4 bases and J gave up 6 bases, with 12 bases separating them. Germline lookup yields CDR1 LNHDA and CDR2 SQIVND (reference sequence). This CDR3 has 14 residues. The CDR3 sequence: CASSTTGGPGELFF. The CDR3 bases are TGTGCCAGTAGTACCACCGGGGGACCCGGGGAGCTGTTTTTT. Full variable domain (missing parts from reference TRBV19 and TRBJ2-2): DGGITQSPKYLFRKEGQNVTLSCEQNLNHDAMYWYRQDPGQGLRLIYYSQIVNDFQKGDIAEGYSVSREKKESFPLTVTSAQKNPTAFYLCASSTTGGPGELFFGEGSRLTVL.

This clonotype was counted ten times or more. The rearrangement uses TRBV28 and TRBJ2-7, with D perhaps matching TRBD1 (5 bases). The CDR3 has 9 amino acids. The V gene's germline CDR1 is MDHEN and CDR2 SYDVKM. Trimming took 9 bases from V and 5 from J, leaving 5 bases between them. CDR3 DNA sequence: TGTGCCAGAGGGGACGAGCAGTACTTC. This codes for CARGDEQYF.

Many counts were recorded for this clonotype. The chain has TRBV13 and TRBJ2-1, with 9 bases identical to TRBD2. Germline assignment: CDR1 PRHDT and CDR2 FYEKMQ (reference sequence). There are 19 residues in the CDR3. Trimming cost V 4 bases and J 0 bases; bases outside gene matches: 13. In nucleotides, the CDR3 is TGTGCCAGCAGCTCCTTAGCGGGAGTGGGTGGGAGCTCCTACAATGAGCAGTTCTTC. Protein sequence: CASSSLAGVGGSSYNEQFF.

There are many counts of this clonotype. The chain uses TRBV6-1 and TRBJ1-5; perhaps TRBD1 as D (5 bases). There are 15 residues in the CDR3. The germline V gene has CDR1 MNHNS and CDR2 SASEGT. The V end was cut by 2 bases, the J end by 1 base, with 9 bases between. CDR3 region: CASSELGASNQPQHF. DNA for the CDR3: TGTGCCAGCAGTGAATTAGGGGCCAGCAATCAGCCCCAGCATTTT.

This CDR3 reads CAIRDRDPSGIQYF. For the CDR3, the DNA is TGTGCCATCAGAGACCGGGACCCCTCTGGCATTCAGTACTTC. The chain combines TRBV10-3 with TRBJ2-4, with D tentatively TRBD1 or TRBD2 (5 bases each). CDR1 and CDR2 from the germline V gene are ENHRY and SYGVKD. The germline V and J ends were trimmed by 6 bases and 9 bases, with 18 bases remaining between them. CDR3 length equals 14 residues.

Only a few counts were recorded for this clonotype. The chain is built from TRBV6-5 and TRBJ2-2; 7 nucleotides match TRBD2. V dropped 0 bases and J dropped 4; count of bases not matched to a gene: 11. Germline CDR1 MNHEY, CDR2 SVGAGI. The CDR3 spans 18 residues. DNA of the CDR3: TGTGCCAGCAGTTACTCGACGGGGTCTAGCGGCCCCACCGGGGAGCTGTTTTTT. It encodes CASSYSTGSSGPTGELFF.

Many counts were recorded for this clonotype. The J gene is TRBJ2-5, the V gene TRBV11-3, with D perhaps TRBD1 (5 bases). CDR1 SGHNT and CDR2 YENEEA come from the germline V gene. Deletions cut 5 bases from V and 2 bases from J, with 9 bases between. The CDR3 runs to 13 residues. The CDR3 loop reads CASSIQVQETQYF. The CDR3 DNA is TGTGCCAGCAGCATACAGGTACAAGAGACCCAGTACTTC. The whole variable domain, filled in from reference TRBV11-3 and TRBJ2-5, reads EAGVVQSPRYKIIEKKQPVAFWCNPISGHNTLYWYLQNLGQGPELLIRYENEEAVDDSQLPKDRFSAERLKGVDSTLKIQPAELGDSAVYLCASSIQVQETQYFGPGTRLLVL.

This clonotype has only a few counts. CDR3 coding DNA: TGTGCCAGCAGTCGCGGGGCTGCGAACACTGAAGCTTTCTTT. Translated, it gives CASSRGAANTEAFF. J is TRBJ1-1 and V is TRBV12-3 or TRBV12-4, with TRBD1 as a possible D gene (5 bases). The CDR3 runs to 14 residues. Trimming took off 5 bases at V and 1 base at J, with 11 bases between the two ends.

This chain joins TRBV18 and TRBJ2-3, with D possibly being TRBD2 (5 bases). This CDR3 is built from 15 residues. The germline V and J ends were trimmed by 3 bases and 2 bases, with 12 bases remaining between them. Germline CDR1 KGHSH, CDR2 LQKENI. DNA of the CDR3: TGTGCCAGCTCACCCCCTAGCCGTGTCACAGATACGCAGTATTTT. Translating gives CASSPPSRVTDTQYF.